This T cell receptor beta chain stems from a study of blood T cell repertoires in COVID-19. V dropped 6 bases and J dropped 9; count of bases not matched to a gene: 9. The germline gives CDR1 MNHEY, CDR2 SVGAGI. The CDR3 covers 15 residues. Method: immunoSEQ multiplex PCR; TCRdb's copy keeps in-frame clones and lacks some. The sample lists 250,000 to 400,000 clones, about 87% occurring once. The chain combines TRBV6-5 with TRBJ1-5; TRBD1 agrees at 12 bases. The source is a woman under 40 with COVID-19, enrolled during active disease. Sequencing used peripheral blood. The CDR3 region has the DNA TGTGCCAGCAGGGCCGGGACAGGGGGCCCCTTGCCCCAGCATTTT. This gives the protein CASRAGTGGPLPQHF.